Listed here are 12 T cell receptor beta chains from one sample, sequenced in a study of blood T cell repertoires in COVID-19. Generated by immunoSEQ multiplex PCR, the TCRdb table keeps only in-frame clones and is missing some. The repertoire has about 200,000 clones, 70% to 85% of them found once; the top ten carry about 5%. The sequencing sample was made of PBMCs or T cells enriched from blood (not recorded which). The receptor source for this set is a woman aged 55-75 years with acute COVID-19.

The V gene is TRBV29-1, the J gene TRBJ2-1; 10 bases map to TRBD2. Germline V CDR1 and CDR2: SQVTM, ANQGSEA. This CDR3 is 13 amino acids long. The ends lost 6 bases at V and 5 bases at J; junction bases unmatched: 4. The chain's CDR3 is CSVQTSGHNEQFF. CDR3 nucleotide sequence: TGCAGCGTGCAGACTAGCGGGCACAATGAGCAGTTCTTC.

The chain has TRBV9 and TRBJ1-1; D is ambiguous. Germline V gives CDR1 SGDLS, CDR2 YYNGEE. This CDR3 is built from 13 residues. V lost 3 bases and J 1 base, leaving 7 bases between the germline ends. CDR3: CASSGTANTEAFF. The DNA for the CDR3 is TGTGCCAGCAGCGGGACTGCGAACACTGAAGCTTTCTTT.

The chain recombines TRBV6-1 with TRBJ2-1; 8 bases align to TRBD1. The ends lost 1 base at V and 5 bases at J; junction bases unmatched: 1. This CDR3 contains 14 residues. Germline V gene data show CDR1 as MNHNS and CDR2 as SASEGT. The DNA for the CDR3 is TGTGCCAGCAGTGAAGGGACAGGGAACAATGAGCAGTTCTTC. Translation gives CASSEGTGNNEQFF.

CDR3 region: CASSPVAGGSDTQYF. CDR3 DNA sequence: TGCGCCAGCAGTCCCGTGGCAGGGGGCTCAGATACGCAGTATTTT. V and J are TRBV10-1 and TRBJ2-3; 8 nucleotides line up with TRBD1. The CDR3 is 15 residues long. Germline lookup yields CDR1 WNHNN and CDR2 SYGVQD (reference sequence). The V segment lost 5 bases and the J segment 4 bases; nucleotides outside the gene matches: 8.

The J gene is TRBJ2-1, the V gene TRBV27; 10 positions match TRBD1. CDR1 is MNHEY, CDR2 SMNVEV, per germline (reference sequence). The CDR3 consists of 16 residues. V gave up 5 bases and J gave up 8 bases; unmatched junction bases: 12. CDR3 protein: CASSRPGGQGRDEQFF. In DNA form, the CDR3 reads TGTGCCAGCAGTAGACCCGGGGGACAGGGGAGGGATGAGCAGTTCTTC.

This CDR3 is CAISVDTNNEQFF. The CDR3, as DNA: TGTGCCATCAGTGTAGATACTAACAATGAGCAGTTCTTC. The V and J genes are TRBV10-3 and TRBJ2-1, with D hard to call. Trimming shortened V by 4 bases and J by 5 bases, and 9 bases separated the two germline ends. The germline gives CDR1 ENHRY, CDR2 SYGVKD. This CDR3 region has 13 residues.

The chain combines TRBV7-9 with TRBJ1-3; possible D gene TRBD1, 6 bases. The CDR3 totals 16 residues. The germline V gene has CDR1 SEHNR and CDR2 FQNEAQ (reference sequence). Trimming pared 5 bases from V and 1 base from J, leaving 15 bases between. CDR3 DNA sequence: TGTGCCAGCAGCCGCGATTGGGGGCTTTCTGGAAACACCATATATTTT. Protein product: CASSRDWGLSGNTIYF.

The J gene is TRBJ1-1, the V gene TRBV7-9; D unclear. V dropped 5 bases and J dropped 1 base, with 8 bases sitting between them. CDR3 length: 13 residues. CDR1 SEHNR and CDR2 FQNEAQ come from the germline V gene (reference sequence). CDR3 protein: CASSSQKNTEAFF. The CDR3, as DNA: TGTGCCAGCAGCAGTCAGAAGAACACTGAAGCTTTCTTT.

The chain combines TRBV6-5 with TRBJ1-6; D gene uncertain. CDR3 length equals 12 residues. Germline-derived CDR1 and CDR2 are MNHEY and SVGAGI. The ends were cut back, 5 bases at V and 6 bases at J, with 5 bases in the middle. Here the CDR3 DNA reads TGTGCCAGCAGTCGTCCTAATTCACCCCTCCACTTT. It codes for CASSRPNSPLHF.

The chain links TRBV10-3 to TRBJ1-2; 7 nucleotides agree with TRBD1. This CDR3 is built from 13 residues. With 9 bases clipped from V and 1 base from J, the junction kept 5 bases outside the gene matches. CDR1 and CDR2 from the germline V gene are ENHRY and SYGVKD. CDR3 in DNA: TGTGCCATACGGGACAGCCTTAACTATGGCTACACCTTC. As protein: CAIRDSLNYGYTF.

CDR3 loop: CASSKSDSALTEAFF. In nucleotides, the CDR3 is TGCGCCAGCAGTAAATCGGACAGCGCATTGACTGAAGCTTTCTTT. The rearrangement uses TRBV10-1 and TRBJ1-1; D is possibly TRBD1 (6 bases). The length of the CDR3 is 15 residues. From germline, CDR1 is WNHNN and CDR2 SYGVQD (reference sequence). The V end was cut by 5 bases, the J end by 5 bases, with 18 bases between.

The chain uses TRBV19 and TRBJ1-2, with 7 bases identical to TRBD1. With 11 bases clipped from V and 5 bases from J, the junction kept 11 bases outside the gene matches. In germline, CDR1 is LNHDA, CDR2 SQIVND (reference sequence). The CDR3 runs to 13 residues. CDR3: CASTGVLWYGYTF. The CDR3 region has the DNA TGTGCCTCCACAGGGGTTCTGTGGTATGGCTACACCTTC.